The subject of this entry is one TCR beta chain. This clone was seen more than once but under ten times. Which antigen it targets is not known. No base qualities exist here, and no much larger clone lies one base off it. These data are taken from a study of T cell responses to AZD1222 COVID-19 vaccine (dated by TCRdb to 2020 to 2022). For the study in its entirety: AZD1222 recipients whose second dose came at about 4 weeks and those whose second dose came at about 12 weeks were combined into one group, since spike-specific TCR depth and breadth did not differ between the two schedules. A total of about 230 trial participants underwent TCR sequencing, of whom some 210 received two doses of AZD1222 and some 26 received two doses of the MenACWY control vaccine. Trial participants were enrolled by age into subgroups of 18-55, 56-69 and 70-plus years, and around 140, 26 and 57 TCR-sequenced participants, respectively, were included in these subgroups. Findings and caveats that apply to the study as a whole: Vaccine-associated CD4 TCRs spanned the whole spike protein, with dominant responses in regions 160-218 and 743-854. The 56-69-year group was small, and its depth increase did not reach significance, likely because of low power. Because no day 14 peak-response samples were available, the repertoires could be characterized only after the peak T cell response. Participants were mostly white British and included more females than males, and it was suggested by the authors that clonal diversity may have been underestimated. Reportedly, close to half of the unique spike-specific TCRs recognized epitopes lying outside the regions that are mutated in the B.1.351 and B.1.1.7 variants. After two AZD1222 doses, both the breadth and the depth of spike-specific TCRs were significantly higher than at day 0 and than in MenACWY recipients. Only a handful of AZD1222 recipients were SARS-CoV-2 seropositive at baseline, limiting conclusions about previously exposed vaccinees.

V is pared back by 4 bases and J by 7 bases, with 17 bases lying between the germline termini. The cysteine opens and the phenylalanine closes a CDR3 of 15 amino acids. Of all the DNA, just the CDR3 is kept, 45 bases in frame from base 1. CDR1 and CDR2 are drawn from the germline V gene (reference sequence): SGHAT, FQDESV. This sample's time point label indicates: baseline before first vaccination. The vaccinee samples were drawn from two UK trials, COV001 and COV002, one of which was a single-blind randomized controlled phase 2/3 trial testing AZD1222 (ChAdOx1 nCoV-19) in healthy adults. For TCRbeta chain sequencing, PBMC samples from trial participants were taken at day 0 and at day 28 after the second dose. The CDR3 regions of human TCRbeta chains were subjected to immunosequencing. The study's own analysis went as follows. TCRs in the repertoires were matched against a reference library of SARS-CoV-2-specific TCRs that had been generated with the MIRA antigen-specificity platform. Breadth was defined as the fraction of unique TCRs that were SARS-CoV-2-associated. Depth was defined as the fraction of total T cells that were SARS-CoV-2-associated. Each spike-specific TCR was assigned to its reactive spike region and to a CD4 or CD8 class using the MIRA data. Log10-transformed breadth and depth values were compared by one-way ANOVA with Sidak's multiple comparisons tests. Not all clones reach the TCRdb copy of this immuneACCESS table, which keeps in-frame sequences only. Checked studies attribute under half of the gap to unresolved V genes and leave the rest unexplained. V and J calls plus clone size are reproduced from that table; the DNA served to infer D and trimming. Within this sample are 120,000 or so clones, with 85% to 90% of them counted one time only. The top ten clones comprise about 7.4% of the sample.

The TCR was taken from an adult in good health. Sequencing used peripheral blood, obtained on day 0 of AZD1222 vaccination. The chain couples TRBV11-1 to TRBJ2-1, with no reliable assignment of the D segment. CDR3 protein: CASSSPTVNLNEQFF. The DNA sequence reads TGTGCCAGCAGCTCCCCGACGGTTAACCTTAATGAGCAGTTCTTC.